Shown below are 20 T cell receptor beta chains from a single sample sequenced in a study of CD4 T cells in relation to SARS-CoV-2 and coronaviruses. Unexposed donor CD4+ T cells date from 2011-2018, before the COVID-19 pandemic. Produced via immunoSEQ multiplex PCR; TCRdb's table is partial and in-frame only. The sample has about 68,000 clones, 93% seen once. Material: naive CD4+ T cells from PBMCs. The subset was: naive CD4+ T cells isolated by negative enrichment. The origin of the receptors is a human donor in good health.

The DNA of the CDR3 is TGTGCCAGCAGCCTCGTGAGGGATACTGAAGCTTTCTTT. Its protein is CASSLVRDTEAFF. The rearrangement joins TRBV11-2 to TRBJ1-1; the D is unclear. The ends were cut back, 5 bases at V and 5 bases at J, with 12 bases in the middle. Germline CDR1 is SGHAT and CDR2 is FQNNGV. The CDR3 is 13 amino acids.

This clone was seen just once. V gene TRBV12-3 or TRBV12-4 combines with J gene TRBJ2-3, with D uncertain. The V end lost 6 bases, the J end lost 0 bases, and 7 bases lay between the germline ends. The CDR3 runs 13 residues. The CDR3 bases are TGTGCCAGCAGGAAATCTAGCACAGATACGCAGTATTTT. It translates to CASRKSSTDTQYF.

This chain links TRBV21-1 with TRBJ1-1. TRBV21-1 is a listed pseudogene. CDR3 length: 13 residues. CDR3 in amino acids: CASSTQDVAEAFF. CDR3 in DNA: TGTGCCAGCAGCACTCAGGACGTGGCTGAAGCTTTCTTT.

The chain links TRBV5-1 to TRBJ2-1, with 7 bases lining up with TRBD2. The CDR3 sequence is 14 residues long. V shed 7 bases, J shed 5 bases, and the junction held 9 bases outside the gene matches. In germline, CDR1 is SGHRS, CDR2 YFSETQ. CDR3 sequence reads: CASRLGGDDNEQFF. The DNA of the CDR3 is TGCGCCAGCCGACTTGGGGGGGACGACAATGAGCAGTTCTTC.

The chain carries TRBV5-1 and TRBJ2-2; TRBD1 might be the D (5 bases). CDR3 size: 16 residues. The V gene's germline CDR1 is SGHRS and CDR2 YFSETQ. Trimming took off 0 bases at V and 4 bases at J, with 13 bases between the two ends. This CDR3 reads CASSLEAGPITGELFF. CDR3 in DNA: TGCGCCAGCAGCTTGGAGGCAGGGCCTATCACCGGGGAGCTGTTTTTT.

V usage is TRBV7-2 and J usage is TRBJ2-7; 9 bases agree with TRBD2. The germline gives CDR1 SGHTA, CDR2 FQGNSA. V was pared by 6 bases and J by 6 bases, with 12 bases of the junction left unmatched. This CDR3 spans 15 amino acids. The DNA of the CDR3 is TGTGCCAGCAGAGCACAGGGACTAGCAGTCGGCGAGCAGTACTTC. This gives the protein CASRAQGLAVGEQYF.

The chain has TRBV28 and TRBJ1-2; TRBD1 agrees at 9 bases. Germline V CDR1 and CDR2: MDHEN, SYDVKM. The CDR3 covers 18 residues. V was clipped by 3 bases and J by 7 bases; unmatched bases: 18. The CDR3 protein is CASSLPGQGFLLGGGYTF. CDR3 nucleotides: TGTGCCAGCAGTTTGCCGGGACAGGGTTTTCTGCTGGGGGGTGGCTACACCTTC.

The chain couples TRBV7-3 to TRBJ2-3; 8 nucleotides match TRBD2. The V and J ends lost 3 bases and 4 bases, in that order; junction bases with no gene match: 3. The length of the CDR3 is 14 residues. CDR1 is SGHTA, CDR2 FQGTGA, per germline. As DNA, the CDR3 is TGTGCCAGCAGCTTTACTAGCGGACCAGATACGCAGTATTTT. This gives the protein CASSFTSGPDTQYF.

This chain joins TRBV30 and TRBJ2-1; 9 nucleotides agree with TRBD2. The ends lost 7 bases at V and 8 bases at J; junction bases unmatched: 6. Germline V gene data show CDR1 as GTSNPN and CDR2 as SVGIG (reference sequence). This CDR3 spans 12 amino acids. The CDR3 nucleotides read TGTGCCTCTTTAGCGGGAGAACATGAGCAGTTCTTC. Translated, it gives CASLAGEHEQFF. The whole variable domain, filled in from reference TRBV30 and TRBJ2-1, reads SQTIHQWPATLVQPVGSPLSLECTVEGTSNPNLYWYRQAAGRGLQLLFYSVGIGQISSEVPQNLSASRPQDRQFILSSKKLLLSDSGFYLCASLAGEHEQFFGPGTRLTVL.

This chain links TRBV19 with TRBJ2-3; D is ambiguous. Germline V gene data show CDR1 as LNHDA and CDR2 as SQIVND (reference sequence). The CDR3 runs to 14 residues. Deletions cut 6 bases from V and 1 base from J, with 11 bases between. The CDR3 DNA is TGTGCCAGTAGCGGACCCGACGGCACAGATACGCAGTATTTT. Its translation is CASSGPDGTDTQYF.

J is TRBJ2-3 and V is TRBV7-3, with D perhaps being TRBD1 or TRBD2 (5 bases each). V shed 0 bases and J shed 3 bases, with 10 bases lying between them. Germline CDR1 SGHTA, CDR2 FQGTGA. The CDR3 sequence is 15 residues long. This CDR3 reads CASSLTGVETDTQYF. The CDR3 coding sequence is TGTGCCAGCAGCTTAACGGGGGTCGAGACAGATACGCAGTATTTT. Full variable domain (missing parts from reference TRBV7-3 and TRBJ2-3): GAGVSQTPSNKVTEKGKYVELRCDPISGHTALYWYRQSLGQGPEFLIYFQGTGAADDSGLPNDRFFAVRPEGSVSTLKIQRTERGDSAVYLCASSLTGVETDTQYFGPGTRLTVL.

The chain employs TRBV3-1 (or the pseudogene TRBV3-2) and TRBJ1-5; possibly TRBD1 for D (5 bases). The V gene's germline CDR1 is LGHDT and CDR2 YNNKEL (reference sequence). Trimming shortened V by 0 bases and J by 4 bases, and 7 bases separated the two germline ends. The CDR3 spans 14 residues. The DNA of the CDR3 is TGTGCCAGCAGCCAAGAGTGGGGGAATCAGCCCCAGCATTTT. Its protein product is CASSQEWGNQPQHF.

The genes are TRBV18 and TRBJ2-7; tentative D call: TRBD2 (6 bases). CDR1 is KGHSH, CDR2 LQKENI, per germline. The CDR3 spans 16 residues. Trimming stripped 5 bases from V and 4 bases from J, with 21 bases between. Written as DNA, the CDR3 is TGTGCCAGCTCAAATGCTATATCGGGAGAGTTGTACGAGCAGTACTTC. It encodes CASSNAISGELYEQYF.

This chain joins TRBV28 and TRBJ1-1; TRBD1 matches 7 bases. V dropped 7 bases and J dropped 4; count of bases not matched to a gene: 6. This CDR3 spans 13 amino acids. The germline V gene encodes CDR1 MDHEN and CDR2 SYDVKM. For the CDR3, the DNA is TGTGCCAGCATAACAGGGGCGCCCACTGAAGCTTTCTTT. Amino acids: CASITGAPTEAFF.

The chain is built from TRBV5-1 and TRBJ2-3; 7 bases align to TRBD1. V lost 0 bases to trimming and J lost 6 bases; unmatched junction nucleotides: 4. The CDR3 sequence is 14 residues long. CDR1 SGHRS and CDR2 YFSETQ come from the germline V gene. The DNA of the CDR3 is TGCGCCAGCAGCTTGGAAGGGGGCATCGATACGCAGTATTTT. It is translated as CASSLEGGIDTQYF.

The genes are TRBV28 and TRBJ2-5; D gene unclear. CDR3 length: 14 amino acids. V was clipped by 3 bases and J by 2 bases, with 10 bases between them. Per the germline V gene, CDR1 is MDHEN and CDR2 is SYDVKM. This chain's CDR3 is CASSLIKDQETQYF. The CDR3 DNA follows: TGTGCCAGCAGTTTGATCAAGGATCAAGAGACCCAGTACTTC.

The chain joins TRBV19 to TRBJ2-3, with a tentative D call TRBD1 (5 bases). CDR3 size: 15 residues. The germline V gene has CDR1 LNHDA and CDR2 SQIVND (reference sequence). Trimming removed 4 bases at V and 6 bases at J, with 17 bases between. CDR3 nucleotides: TGTGCCAGTAGTACGACACCCAGGGCTCGTGATACGCAGTATTTT. Translating it yields CASSTTPRARDTQYF.

This chain connects TRBV6-5 to TRBJ2-3; the D gene could be TRBD1 or TRBD2 (5 bases each). Trimming shortened V by 6 bases and J by 2 bases, and 15 bases separated the two germline ends. This CDR3 contains 15 residues. The germline V gene encodes CDR1 MNHEY and CDR2 SVGAGI. The CDR3 region has the DNA TGTGCCAGCAGCGACGGGGCTATGTCCACAGATACGCAGTATTTT. Its protein is CASSDGAMSTDTQYF.

In this sample, this clone turned up once. Sequence at one end of the junction differs from germline and may be a read error. DNA of the CDR3: TGTGCTAGCAGTCTTCCGGGACTCGGGAGGGGCGACACCGGGGAGCTGTTTTTT. Protein product: CASSLPGLGRGDTGELFF. V gene TRBV7-7 combines with J gene TRBJ2-2, with 8 nucleotides matching TRBD2. The CDR3 spans 18 residues. Looked up from germline, CDR1 is SSHAT and CDR2 is FNYEAQ (reference sequence). The full variable domain, in which reference TRBV7-7 and TRBJ2-2 provide the parts outside the CDR3, is GAGVSQSPRYKVTKRGQDVTLRCDPISSHATLYWYQQALGQGPEFLTYFNYEAQPDKSGLPSDRFSAERPEGSISTLTIQRTEQRDSAMYRCASSLPGLGRGDTGELFFGEGSRLTVL.

This rearrangement joins TRBV18 to TRBJ1-3; 7 bases are a match to TRBD1. The CDR3 has 16 residues. Germline CDR1 reads KGHSH; CDR2 reads LQKENI. V lost 5 bases to trimming and J lost 2 bases; unmatched junction nucleotides: 9. The CDR3 DNA is TGTGCCAGCTCAAGCGAGGGACAGATCCCTGGAAACACCATATATTTT. Its translation is CASSSEGQIPGNTIYF.